This entry features one TCR beta chain sequence. This entry comes from a study of shared clonotypes between healthy human individuals. Across the study: Used for every donor were three CD4 naive, three CD4 memory, two CD8 naive and one CD8 memory plate.

Germline V CDR1 and CDR2: GTSNPN, SVGIG (reference sequence). The V and J ends lost 3 bases and 4 bases, in that order; junction bases with no gene match: 4. CDR3 length equals 14 residues. Only in-frame clones appear in the TCRdb table, and some are missing; sequencing was by immunoSEQ multiplex PCR. The sample comprises under 1,100,000 clones, more than 60% of which are singletons, and about 1.5% rests with the top ten. This chain links TRBV30 with TRBJ2-5; 11 nucleotides align to TRBD2. The sample comprised memory CD4+ T cells sorted from blood. Subset noted: CD45RA-negative fraction. The receptor was derived from a man aged 18 to 30 in good health. The CDR3 coding sequence is TGTGCCTGGAGGGGGACTAGCGGACGAGAGACCCAGTACTTC. Its translation: CAWRGTSGRETQYF.